The present TCR beta chain was sequenced within a study of cytomegalovirus exposure and HLA in healthy donors. The PCR contained 60 Vbeta and 13 Jbeta primers. The table came from immunoSEQ multiplex PCR; TCRdb's copy has only in-frame clones and leaves some out. The data contain about 98,000 clones, around two thirds of them singletons. Overall study findings and caveats: The study designated fewer than 200 TCR beta chains cytomegalovirus-associated. What TCR beta sequences reportedly achieved was accurate prediction of HLA-A and HLA-B alleles in most subjects. Later on, an analysis found that several of the most significant clusters appeared to be linked to common viral pathogens, which included parvovirus B19.

This clone was detected a few times. Its target is unknown. V was clipped by 2 bases and J by 4 bases; unmatched bases: 9. Germline lookup yields CDR1 SGHTA and CDR2 FQGNSA. CDR3 length: 16 amino acids. This sequence was found in a male donor in good health and CMV-seronegative. The sample taken for sequencing was PBMCs. This chain joins TRBV7-2 and TRBJ2-5; 8 nucleotides align to TRBD1. The CDR3 DNA follows: TGTGCCAGCAGCTTAAGGAGGACAGGGCTAGGAGAGACCCAGTACTTC. Amino acid sequence: CASSLRRTGLGETQYF.